This record concerns one T cell receptor (beta chain) sequence. Its antigen is as yet unknown. Repertoires were generated with immunoSEQ multiplex PCR, while TCRdb's copy carries only in-frame clones and drops some. Of roughly 90,000 clones in the sample, roughly 90% are singletons; the top ten hold about 0.38%. This entry comes from a study of graft-versus-host responses after intestinal transplantation. The overall study: Uniformly, recipients were administered anti-thymocyte globulin induction with subsequent tacrolimus and steroids for approximately three years.

Study conclusions and caveats: GvH clone levels peaked in circulation, and this peak was associated with early post-transplant HvG declines. When patients had graft-donor T cell macrochimerism, their allografts held high graft-versus-host to host-versus-graft clonal ratios.

The length of the CDR3 is 15 residues. The ends were cut back, 3 bases at V and 2 bases at J, with 11 bases in the middle. CDR1 and CDR2 from the germline V gene are LNHDA and SQIVND (reference sequence). This clonotype was sampled from a human donor who was the organ donor for an intestinal transplant. This chain joins TRBV19 and TRBJ2-1; D not resolved. Specimen: unstimulated CD4+ T cells sorted from spleen or lymph node cells, collected before transplant. Written as DNA, the CDR3 is TGTGCCAGTAGTATCCCCCAGGCTCCCTACAATGAGCAGTTCTTC. It yields the protein CASSIPQAPYNEQFF.